These 14 T cell receptor beta chains were all obtained from the same sample, sequenced in a study of T cells in Graves' hyperthyroidism and ophthalmopathy. Amplification yielded TCR beta CDR3 regions, with RNA transcripts as the source. The TCR CDR3 was amplified in a first-round RT-PCR using the HTBI primer set. TCRdb ran MiXCR on the multiplex PCR reads and lists one entry per CDR3 protein. The repertoire holds about 360,000 distinct CDR3 sequences, with 20% to 30% as singletons. Specimen: blood. The receptor set was obtained from a man aged 50 or older with Graves' hyperthyroidism.

Here the CDR3 DNA reads TGCGCCAGCAGCTTGGAGGGTCGCATCGGAGAGACCCAGTACTTC. It translates to CASSLEGRIGETQYF. The chain has TRBV5-1 and TRBJ2-5; unclear D gene. V was pared by 0 bases and J by 4 bases, with 13 bases between. Germline V gives CDR1 SGHRS, CDR2 YFSETQ. The CDR3 has 15 residues. Looking up the rest from reference TRBV5-1 and TRBJ2-5 gives the full variable domain: KAGVTQTPRYLIKTRGQQVTLSCSPISGHRSVSWYQQTPGQGLQFLFEYFSETQRNKGNFPGRFSGRQFSNSRSEMNVSTLELGDSALYLCASSLEGRIGETQYFGPGTRLLVL.

The CDR3 is CASSLETGETDTQYF. CDR3 coding DNA: TGTGCCAGCAGCTTAGAGACAGGGGAAACAGATACGCAGTATTTT. V usage is TRBV13 and J usage is TRBJ2-3; 8 bases are a match to TRBD1. The CDR3 length is 15 residues. With 1 base clipped from V and 3 bases from J, the junction kept 3 bases outside the gene matches. The V gene's germline CDR1 is PRHDT and CDR2 FYEKMQ (reference sequence).

This clonotype appeared a few times. This chain connects TRBV12-3 or TRBV12-4 to TRBJ1-6; 8 bases are shared with TRBD1. The CDR3 loop spans 16 amino acids. V lost 3 bases, J lost 6 bases, and 7 bases stayed unmatched. The CDR3 spells CASSFDRGGLNSPLHF. CDR3 DNA sequence: TGTGCCAGCAGTTTCGACAGGGGAGGGCTTAATTCACCCCTCCACTTT.

This clonotype was recorded only once. In DNA form, the CDR3 reads TGCAGCGCTGGAAGGACAGGGAACACCGGGGAGCTGTTTTTT. Translating gives CSAGRTGNTGELFF. The V call is TRBV29-1, the J call TRBJ2-2; 7 bases are a match to TRBD1. Germline V gene data show CDR1 as SQVTM and CDR2 as ANQGSEA. V shed 7 bases and J 1 base; nucleotides not matched to a gene: 6. This CDR3 contains 14 residues.

The rearrangement links TRBV24-1 to TRBJ2-1; 9 bases align to TRBD2. Germline trimming cut 2 bases from V and 4 bases from J; bases unmatched to any gene: 5. The CDR3 totals 16 residues. CDR1 and CDR2 from the germline V gene are KGHDR and SFDVKD. The CDR3 here is CATSDSSGIRYNEQFF. The CDR3 DNA follows: TGTGCCACCAGTGATTCTAGCGGGATACGATACAATGAGCAGTTCTTC.

This clonotype has at least ten counts. J is TRBJ2-1 and V is TRBV6-2 or TRBV6-3; the match to TRBD1 covers 7 bases. The V gene end was trimmed by 0 bases and the J gene end by 4 bases; junction bases not matched to a gene: 6. The CDR3 is made up of 16 amino acids. In germline, CDR1 is MNHEY, CDR2 SVGEGT. For the CDR3, the DNA is TGTGCCAGCAGTTACTCCCGGACAGGATCGTACAATGAGCAGTTCTTC. Its translation: CASSYSRTGSYNEQFF.

This clonotype came up many times. The V and J genes are TRBV3-1 and TRBJ2-1; TRBD2 aligns across 7 bases. CDR3 length: 15 amino acids. The trim removed 0 bases at V and 9 bases at J, leaving 8 bases unmatched. Germline values: CDR1 LGHDT, CDR2 YNNKEL (reference sequence). The CDR3 reads CASSQDWRESIEQFF. As DNA, the CDR3 is TGTGCCAGCAGCCAAGATTGGCGGGAGTCAATTGAGCAGTTCTTC.

The chain recombines TRBV5-1 with TRBJ2-1; D not resolved. Trimming cost V 1 base and J 5 bases, with 10 bases left between them. The germline V gene encodes CDR1 SGHRS and CDR2 YFSETQ. The CDR3 is made up of 14 amino acids. The CDR3 sequence is CASSLIVRDNEQFF. As DNA, the CDR3 is TGCGCCAGCAGCTTGATAGTAAGGGACAATGAGCAGTTCTTC. The complete variable domain, with remaining parts taken from reference TRBV5-1 and TRBJ2-1, reads KAGVTQTPRYLIKTRGQQVTLSCSPISGHRSVSWYQQTPGQGLQFLFEYFSETQRNKGNFPGRFSGRQFSNSRSEMNVSTLELGDSALYLCASSLIVRDNEQFFGPGTRLTVL.

This clonotype appeared a few times. The chain has TRBV11-3 and TRBJ2-7, with D uncertain. From germline, CDR1 is SGHNT and CDR2 YENEEA. This CDR3 region has 13 residues. The V end was cut by 2 bases, the J end by 6 bases, with 11 bases between. The CDR3 reads CASSLSPGGEQYF. The CDR3 coding sequence is TGTGCCAGCAGCTTATCCCCTGGTGGCGAGCAGTACTTC.

The J gene is TRBJ2-1, the V gene TRBV19; D unclear. The CDR3 sequence is 14 residues long. Trimming shortened V by 0 bases and J by 5 bases, and 8 bases separated the two germline ends. Germline V lookup: CDR1 LNHDA, CDR2 SQIVND (reference sequence). CDR3 in DNA: TGTGCCAGTAGTATAGATTTGGCCAACAATGAGCAGTTCTTC. Translating it yields CASSIDLANNEQFF.

This clonotype was observed at least ten times. The chain links TRBV7-9 to TRBJ2-1, with 8 bases aligning to TRBD2. The CDR3 loop spans 16 amino acids. V lost 2 bases, J lost 2 bases, and 5 bases stayed unmatched. Germline CDR1 is SEHNR and CDR2 is FQNEAQ (reference sequence). The CDR3 loop reads CASSLYAGGTYNEQFF. In nucleotides, the CDR3 is TGTGCCAGCAGCTTATACGCGGGAGGAACCTACAATGAGCAGTTCTTC.

This clonotype was detected only a few times. The V call is TRBV7-3, the J call TRBJ1-6; 8 bases fit TRBD1. The CDR3 is 15 amino acids. CDR1 is SGHTA and CDR2 is FQGTGA in the germline V gene. Unmatched junction bases numbered 5, after V lost 3 bases and J lost 7 bases. CDR3 region: CASSLQGAWNSPLHF. The CDR3 DNA is TGTGCCAGCAGCTTGCAGGGGGCTTGGAATTCACCCCTCCACTTT.

V is TRBV6-5 and J is TRBJ1-2; 7 nucleotides agree with TRBD1. Germline trimming cut 2 bases from V and 4 bases from J; bases unmatched to any gene: 4. This CDR3 is built from 14 residues. Germline CDR1 and CDR2: MNHEY and SVGAGI. CDR3 region: CASSYTTGTYGYTF. The DNA of the CDR3 is TGTGCCAGCAGTTACACGACAGGGACCTATGGCTACACCTTC.

In its sample, this clonotype was seen once. Given a much more abundant clone one base away, this may be a read error. The chain combines TRBV5-6 with TRBJ2-1; a weak D match, TRBD2 (6 bases). This CDR3 spans 13 amino acids. Germline CDR1 is SGHDT and CDR2 is YYEEEE. V was trimmed by 3 bases and J by 4 bases, leaving 8 bases between them. The CDR3 loop is CASSWGVYNEQFF. CDR3 in DNA: TGTGCCAGCAGCTGGGGGGTTTACAATGAGCAGTTCTTC.